This T cell receptor (beta chain) was identified during a study of T cell responses to AZD1222 COVID-19 vaccine. The method was immunoSEQ multiplex PCR; TCRdb's version includes in-frame clones alone and lacks a portion of them. The table includes some 120,000 clones, over 75% detected once. The CDR3 is made up of 14 amino acids. Trimming removed 2 bases at V and 3 bases at J, with 10 bases between. Germline loops: CDR1 LNHNV, CDR2 YYDKDF (reference sequence). The TCR was taken from an adult in good health. Source: peripheral blood, taken on day 0 of AZD1222 vaccination. The genes are TRBV15 and TRBJ1-1, with D hard to call. The CDR3 nucleotides read TGTGCCACCAGCAGATCGGACGAGGACACTGAAGCTTTCTTT. It translates to CATSRSDEDTEAFF.